The T cell receptor beta chain under discussion was sequenced for a study of read filtering for tumor transcriptome and immune sequencing. From approximately 400 ng of RNA, a library with molecular barcoded alpha/delta and beta/gamma adaptors was made. TCRdb reprocessed the reads via MiXCR and lists one record per CDR3 protein. The data hold around 140,000 distinct CDR3 sequences, with about 12% observed a single time. This clonotype was picked up many times. The clonotype comes from a donor aged 40 or over with multiple myeloma. The specimen sequenced was a population of CD138-negative cells sorted from bone marrow.

CDR3 coding DNA: TGCGCCAGCTCCACCGAGGGACAGGAACCAATGAACACTGAAGCTTTCTTT. It translates to CASSTEGQEPMNTEAFF. V is TRBV5-1 and J is TRBJ1-1, with TRBD1 matching over 8 bases. The CDR3 contains 17 residues. V was clipped by 7 bases and J by 0 bases; unmatched bases: 14. From germline, CDR1 is SGHRS and CDR2 YFSETQ.